Listed here is a single T cell receptor beta chain. The CDR3 covers 16 residues. CDR1 SGHRS and CDR2 YFSETQ come from the germline V gene. V was cut by 0 bases and J by 0 bases, with 11 bases left in between. The sample is drawn from a study of blood T cell repertoires in COVID-19. Study background: Specimens from acute and convalescent COVID-19 originated in the United States, Italy and Spain. PBMCs, B-cell-depleted T cells, or T cells were the source of the cDNA or gDNA that made up the material.

As processed by the authors: Nucleated cell number was recorded as an estimate derived from reference gene primer amplification. The method was immunoSEQ multiplex PCR; TCRdb's version includes in-frame clones alone and lacks a portion of them. D and trimming come from the DNA, and the V and J calls and clone size come from that table. The sample contains approximately 230,000 clones, about 86% of which appear only once. The source material was peripheral blood. The rearrangement uses TRBV5-1 and TRBJ2-3, with D maybe TRBD1 (5 bases). The receptor was isolated from a man older than 75 with acute or convalescent COVID-19. The chain's CDR3 is CASSLAPQGSTDTQYF. CDR3 nucleotides: TGCGCCAGCAGCTTGGCGCCCCAGGGAAGCACAGATACGCAGTATTTT.